A selection of T cell receptor beta chains follows, all from one sample in a study of cytomegalovirus exposure and HLA in healthy donors. Repertoires were generated with immunoSEQ multiplex PCR, while TCRdb's copy carries only in-frame clones and drops some. The data contain 65,000 to 80,000 clones, approximately 94% of them singletons. The sample comprised PBMCs. These receptors were taken from a woman between 18 and 29 years old in good health and CMV-seropositive. Each CDR3 is given with its conserved first and last residue. The D gene is left open where the match is weak. Where a row states a size, it is once, few, many or the class of an expanded clone; other rows omit it.

d_gene	len	v_gene	j_gene	abundance	CDR3aa	CDR3nt
NA	14	TRBV9	TRBJ2-5	NA	CASSPAADQETQYF	TGTGCCAGCAGCCCGGCAGCGGACCAAGAGACCCAGTACTTC
TRBD1	14	TRBV9	TRBJ1-1	NA	CASSVGQGGTEAFF	TGTGCCAGCAGCGTAGGGCAGGGGGGCACTGAAGCTTTCTTT
TRBD2	14	TRBV9	TRBJ2-5	NA	CASSAGLAEEPQYF	TGTGCCAGCAGCGCAGGACTAGCGGAAGAGCCCCAGTACTTC
NA	16	TRBV6-5	TRBJ2-1	NA	CASRYSRGGSYNEQFF	TGTGCCAGCAGATACTCTCGAGGGGGCTCCTACAATGAGCAGTTCTTC
NA	13	TRBV11-3	TRBJ1-1	NA	CASSDNTNTEAFF	TGTGCCAGCAGCGACAACACGAACACTGAAGCTTTCTTT
TRBD1	15	TRBV7-2	TRBJ2-7	few	CASSGVTGGSYEQYF	TGTGCCAGCAGCGGAGTGACAGGGGGCTCCTACGAGCAGTACTTC
TRBD2	15	TRBV11-3	TRBJ2-2	NA	CASSPGWGGAGELFF	TGTGCCAGCAGCCCAGGCTGGGGAGGGGCCGGGGAGCTGTTTTTT
NA	16	TRBV4-2	TRBJ1-1	NA	CASSQDVQGEHTEAFF	TGTGCCAGCAGCCAAGATGTACAGGGTGAACACACTGAAGCTTTCTTT
NA	16	TRBV25-1	TRBJ2-7	NA	CASSELGGGDSYEQYF	TGTGCCAGCAGTGAATTAGGGGGAGGGGACTCCTACGAGCAGTACTTC
TRBD1	19	TRBV4-2	TRBJ2-3	NA	CASNPRTGDEAGDTDTQYF	TGTGCCAGCAACCCCCGGACAGGGGACGAGGCCGGAGACACAGATACGCAGTATTTT
NA	14	TRBV5-5	TRBJ2-7	NA	CASSLSTRGHEQYF	TGTGCCAGCAGCTTGAGCACCAGGGGCCACGAGCAGTACTTC
TRBD1	16	TRBV5-8	TRBJ2-1	NA	CASSWLRTGPGDEQFF	TGTGCCAGCAGCTGGCTGCGGACAGGGCCGGGAGATGAGCAGTTCTTC
TRBD1	14	TRBV6-5	TRBJ2-3	NA	CASSQNRGTDTQYF	TGTGCCAGCAGTCAAAACAGGGGAACAGATACGCAGTATTTT
NA	14	TRBV28	TRBJ2-7	NA	CASSGGTLSYEQYF	TGTGCCAGCAGTGGCGGGACTCTAAGCTACGAGCAGTACTTC
TRBD2	18	TRBV30	TRBJ2-3	NA	CAWSALSGTSGSTDTQYF	TGTGCCTGGAGCGCCCTCTCCGGGACTAGCGGGAGCACAGATACGCAGTATTTT
NA	13	TRBV19	TRBJ1-1	NA	CASSTTGNTEAFF	TGTGCCAGTAGTACGACAGGGAACACTGAAGCTTTCTTT
NA	17	TRBV15	TRBJ1-4	NA	CATSRGISGGGSEKLFF	TGTGCCACCAGCAGAGGGATTTCGGGGGGAGGAAGTGAAAAACTGTTTTTT
TRBD1	13	TRBV7-3	TRBJ1-2	NA	CASSTGGFYGYTF	TGTGCCAGCAGCACAGGGGGGTTCTATGGCTACACCTTC
TRBD1	14	TRBV5-5	TRBJ1-2	NA	CASRPGGILYGYTF	TGTGCCAGCAGACCAGGGGGTATCCTTTATGGCTACACCTTC
TRBD1	15	TRBV27	TRBJ1-1	few	CASSPPPGGNTEAFF	TGTGCCAGCAGTCCCCCGCCAGGGGGGAACACTGAAGCTTTCTTT
NA	18	TRBV28	TRBJ1-5	NA	CASSPRRETLLGNQPQHF	TGTGCCAGCAGCCCAAGGCGAGAGACTCTACTCGGCAATCAGCCCCAGCATTTT
NA	15	TRBV12-5	TRBJ2-2	NA	CASGLREPGTGELFF	TGTGCTAGTGGATTACGGGAGCCCGGGACCGGGGAGCTGTTTTTT
TRBD1	15	TRBV19	TRBJ1-5	once	CASMADRGGNQPQHF	TGTGCCAGTATGGCGGACAGGGGGGGCAATCAGCCCCAGCATTTT
NA	16	TRBV9	TRBJ1-1	NA	CASSVSPDGVNTEAFF	TGTGCCAGCAGCGTCTCCCCGGACGGGGTGAACACTGAAGCTTTCTTT
TRBD1	14	TRBV19	TRBJ1-2	NA	CASRKPGQGYGYTF	TGTGCCAGTCGAAAACCTGGACAGGGCTATGGCTACACCTTC
NA	16	TRBV28	TRBJ1-6	NA	CASNPLPGGYNSPLHF	TGTGCCAGCAACCCTTTGCCCGGGGGCTATAATTCACCCCTCCACTTT
NA	16	TRBV6-1	TRBJ1-4	NA	CASSDLTGRGGEKLFF	TGTGCCAGCAGTGATTTAACAGGGAGGGGAGGTGAAAAACTGTTTTTT
NA	13	TRBV6-5	TRBJ2-5	NA	CASSYRQEETQYF	TGTGCCAGCAGTTACAGACAGGAAGAGACCCAGTACTTC
TRBD1	12	TRBV10-3	TRBJ1-4	NA	CAVGQRHEKLFF	TGTGCCGTGGGACAGAGACATGAAAAACTGTTTTTT